A single sample gave rise to the 24 T cell receptor beta chains below, sequenced in a study of T cell changes during pregnancy in multiple sclerosis. Generated by immunoSEQ multiplex PCR, the TCRdb table keeps only in-frame clones and is missing some. The repertoire holds 60,000 to 70,000 clones, with about 92% as singletons. This material consisted of peripheral blood, taken in the second trimester of pregnancy. The source of these receptors is a female donor in good health, enrolled as a control in a pregnancy study.

The chain joins TRBV11-2 to TRBJ1-4; no clear D gene. The germline V gene encodes CDR1 SGHAT and CDR2 FQNNGV. Deletions cut 5 bases from V and 0 bases from J, with 10 bases between. The CDR3 runs 15 residues. The CDR3 DNA reads as TGTGCCAGCAGCGAACCCGGGACAACTAATGAAAAACTGTTTTTT. Residues: CASSEPGTTNEKLFF. Together with reference TRBV11-2 and TRBJ1-4, the CDR3 gives the full variable domain: EAGVAQSPRYKIIEKRQSVAFWCNPISGHATLYWYQQILGQGPKLLIQFQNNGVVDDSQLPKDRFSAERLKGVDSTLKIQPAKLEDSAVYLCASSEPGTTNEKLFFGSGTQLSVL.

The V gene is TRBV6-4, the J gene TRBJ2-3; 8 bases are shared with TRBD2. After removal of 0 bases from V and 2 bases from J, the junction contained 1 base not matched to a gene. Germline V lookup: CDR1 MRHNA, CDR2 SNTAGT. The CDR3 spans 15 residues. In nucleotides, the CDR3 is TGTGCCAGCAGTGACTCAGCGGGGGCCACAGATACGCAGTATTTT. Residues: CASSDSAGATDTQYF.

V gene TRBV5-1 combines with J gene TRBJ2-1; TRBD2 might be the D (7 bases). Germline V CDR1 and CDR2: SGHRS, YFSETQ. The CDR3 is made up of 18 amino acids. V was shortened by 3 bases and J by 1 base, with 20 bases between the two germline ends. CDR3 sequence (DNA): TGCGCCAGCAGCTCCCTGGGGCGGGGGCGAAGTTCCTACAATGAGCAGTTCTTC. It yields the protein CASSSLGRGRSSYNEQFF.

This rearrangement joins TRBV5-1 to TRBJ2-1; D remains ambiguous. Germline V lookup: CDR1 SGHRS, CDR2 YFSETQ. Trimming shortened V by 0 bases and J by 10 bases, and 8 bases separated the two germline ends. This CDR3 region has 12 residues. For the CDR3, the DNA is TGCGCCAGCAGCTTGGACTATTTGGAGCAGTTCTTC. Its translation: CASSLDYLEQFF.

V gene TRBV7-2 combines with J gene TRBJ1-6; 9 bases line up with TRBD1. Unmatched junction bases numbered 11, after V lost 5 bases and J lost 12 bases. The CDR3 totals 15 residues. The germline CDR1 and CDR2 sequences are SGHTA and FQGNSA. The CDR3 spells CASSLEGQGLIPLHF. The CDR3 region has the DNA TGTGCCAGCAGCCTCGAGGGACAGGGTTTAATACCCCTCCACTTT.

The genes are TRBV6-1 and TRBJ2-5, with 15 bases identical to TRBD2. Unmatched junction bases numbered 4, after V lost 7 bases and J lost 4 bases. The CDR3 has 15 amino acids. In germline, CDR1 is MNHNS, CDR2 SASEGT. The CDR3 DNA reads TGTGCCAGCACGTCGGGACTAGCGGGGGGAGAGACCCAGTACTTC. This translates into CASTSGLAGGETQYF.

The CDR3 DNA is TGTGCCAGCTCCAAAAGCGGGGCCAACTACAATGAGCAGTTCTTC. Its translation is CASSKSGANYNEQFF. This sequence joins TRBV18 and TRBJ2-1, with 7 bases fitting TRBD2. The germline CDR1 and CDR2 sequences are KGHSH and LQKENI. The ends lost 6 bases at V and 3 bases at J; junction bases unmatched: 8. This CDR3 has 15 residues.

The V call is TRBV5-6, the J call TRBJ1-2; 8 nucleotides agree with TRBD1. The junction had 9 bases not matched to a gene; V was cut back by 4 bases and J by 4 bases. Per germline, CDR1 SGHDT and CDR2 YYEEEE. The length of the CDR3 is 15 residues. The CDR3, as DNA: TGTGCCAGCAGCCCTGGACAGGGCGGAGGCTATGGCTACACCTTC. Translated, it gives CASSPGQGGGYGYTF.

This chain uses TRBV10-3 with TRBJ2-7, with 10 bases matching TRBD1. The V gene end was trimmed by 0 bases and the J gene end by 6 bases; junction bases not matched to a gene: 2. The CDR3 covers 14 residues. The V gene's germline CDR1 is ENHRY and CDR2 SYGVKD. The CDR3 sequence is CAISESGTGVEQYF. In DNA, the CDR3 is TGTGCCATCAGTGAGTCCGGGACAGGGGTCGAGCAGTACTTC.

CDR3 in amino acids: CASSLEVTGYSDTQYF. The CDR3 DNA follows: TGTGCCAGCAGCTTGGAGGTGACAGGGTATTCAGATACGCAGTATTTT. J is TRBJ2-3 and V is TRBV5-6, with 7 bases that match TRBD1. V was clipped by 0 bases and J by 4 bases; unmatched bases: 8. Looked up from germline, CDR1 is SGHDT and CDR2 is YYEEEE. CDR3 size: 16 residues.

The chain is built from TRBV30 and TRBJ2-4, with 8 bases that match TRBD1. The CDR3 spans 15 residues. Trimming cost V 6 bases and J 6 bases; bases outside gene matches: 13. From germline, CDR1 is GTSNPN and CDR2 SVGIG (reference sequence). In DNA, the CDR3 is TGTGCCTGCCTCAGGCTTGGACAGGGACGAAACATTCAGTACTTC. Protein product: CACLRLGQGRNIQYF.

The chain carries TRBV27 and TRBJ2-1; unclear D gene. This CDR3 comprises 14 residues. V was pared by 4 bases and J by 0 bases, with 7 bases between. The germline CDR1 and CDR2 sequences are MNHEY and SMNVEV (reference sequence). The CDR3 loop reads CASSYRYSYNEQFF. The CDR3 DNA reads TGTGCCAGCAGTTACAGATACTCCTACAATGAGCAGTTCTTC.

The CDR3: CASSRWTGGSYEQYF. The CDR3 DNA reads as TGCGCCAGCAGCCGGTGGACAGGGGGCTCGTACGAGCAGTACTTC. The rearrangement uses TRBV4-3 and TRBJ2-7, with 11 bases matching TRBD1. V shed 4 bases, J shed 4 bases, and the junction held 6 bases outside the gene matches. From germline, CDR1 is LGHNA and CDR2 YSLEER. The CDR3 spans 15 residues.

CDR3 sequence: CASSGSGVRTDTQYF. Here the CDR3 DNA reads TGTGCCAGCAGCGGTAGCGGGGTTCGCACAGATACGCAGTATTTT. The genes are TRBV9 and TRBJ2-3; 8 nucleotides agree with TRBD2. This CDR3 has 15 amino acids. With V trimmed by 3 bases and J by 1 base, 4 bases remained unmatched. The germline gives CDR1 SGDLS, CDR2 YYNGEE.

This clone was found once. The DNA for the CDR3 is TGCGCCAGCAGGCGGGACTGTAAAATCTCCTACGAGCAGTACTTC. It translates to CASRRDCKISYEQYF. This chain joins TRBV10-1 and TRBJ2-7, with D possibly TRBD2 on 6 matching bases. V dropped 6 bases and J dropped 0 bases, with 15 bases sitting between them. This CDR3 comprises 15 residues. CDR1 is WNHNN and CDR2 is SYGVQD in the germline V gene (reference sequence).

The CDR3 coding sequence is TGTGCCAGCAGGGGACAGATCTACGAGCAGTACTTC. The encoded protein is CASRGQIYEQYF. The genes are TRBV2 and TRBJ2-7, with 7 bases identical to TRBD1. The CDR3 is 12 amino acids. Trimming at V came to 6 bases and at J to 3 bases, leaving 2 bases not matched to a gene. The germline V gene has CDR1 SNHLY and CDR2 FYNNEI.

This chain joins TRBV27 and TRBJ2-1; 9 positions agree with TRBD2. V gave up 5 bases and J gave up 4 bases; unmatched junction bases: 6. The germline V gene has CDR1 MNHEY and CDR2 SMNVEV (reference sequence). This CDR3 spans 15 amino acids. CDR3 region: CASSRLAGMYNEQFF. CDR3 nucleotide sequence: TGTGCCAGCAGTCGCCTAGCGGGAATGTACAATGAGCAGTTCTTC.

The chain uses TRBV28 and TRBJ2-7, with D maybe TRBD2 (5 bases). V gave up 5 bases and J gave up 0 bases, with 14 bases separating them. From germline, CDR1 is MDHEN and CDR2 SYDVKM. The CDR3 length is 15 residues. CDR3 sequence: CASSLQDWTSYEQYF. The CDR3 DNA reads TGTGCCAGCAGTCTCCAGGACTGGACCTCCTACGAGCAGTACTTC.

To note about this clone: One end of the junction does not line up with germline, which may come from a read error. The gene calls are TRBV10-1 and TRBJ1-2, with a weak D call TRBD1 (6 bases). The CDR3 has 13 amino acids. CDR1 and CDR2 (germline): WNHNN, SYGVQD (reference sequence). The CDR3 region has the DNA TGCGCCAGCAGTGCCCAGACCAGCCGAAGACAGGTCTTC. This gives the protein CASSAQTSRRQVF.

The chain recombines TRBV10-3 with TRBJ1-3, with D maybe TRBD1 (6 bases). Deletions cut 8 bases from V and 4 bases from J, with 15 bases between. The CDR3 length is 14 residues. CDR1 and CDR2 from the germline V gene are ENHRY and SYGVKD. The CDR3 loop is CAIAAQGTGNTIYF. In nucleotides, the CDR3 is TGTGCCATCGCAGCACAGGGAACGGGAAACACCATATATTTT.

The rearrangement links TRBV7-8 to TRBJ2-1, with 10 bases that match TRBD2. Trimming took 6 bases from V and 4 from J; bases not matched to a gene: 6. This CDR3 has 15 amino acids. Germline V gives CDR1 SGHVS, CDR2 FQNEAQ. CDR3 sequence: CASRRAGGPYNEQFF. The CDR3 DNA reads as TGTGCCAGCAGGAGAGCGGGAGGGCCATACAATGAGCAGTTCTTC.

The rearrangement links TRBV27 to TRBJ2-3, with D possibly being TRBD2 (6 bases). Germline V gene lookup returns CDR1 MNHEY and CDR2 SMNVEV (reference sequence). V was trimmed by 3 bases and J by 9 bases, leaving 10 bases between them. The CDR3 extends over 12 amino acids. The CDR3 region is CASSFGGRTQYF. The CDR3 DNA follows: TGTGCCAGCAGTTTTGGAGGGAGAACGCAGTATTTT.

V is TRBV7-8 and J is TRBJ2-1; D is possibly TRBD2 (6 bases). This CDR3 region has 15 residues. Germline V gives CDR1 SGHVS, CDR2 FQNEAQ. Trimming removed 2 bases at V and 7 bases at J, with 15 bases between. CDR3 coding DNA: TGTGCCAGCAGCTTACTCCGGGAGTGGGTAAATGAGCAGTTCTTC. It specifies CASSLLREWVNEQFF.

The chain uses TRBV28 and TRBJ1-1; D perhaps matches TRBD1 (6 bases). From germline, CDR1 is MDHEN and CDR2 SYDVKM. The CDR3 runs 12 residues. The V end lost 5 bases, the J end lost 3 bases, and 7 bases lay between the germline ends. CDR3 sequence (DNA): TGTGCCAGCAGTCAGGGGTACACTGAAGCTTTCTTT. Residues: CASSQGYTEAFF.